This T cell receptor beta chain is drawn from a study of PD-1 blockade in classical Hodgkin lymphoma. Study information: Each patient was given nivolumab 3 mg/kg through a vein every 2 weeks.

Points from the study as a whole: Significantly greater TCR diversity emerged by C4D1 in CD4+ cells but not CD8+ cells. Complete responders had baseline diversity similar to newly diagnosed patients.

Clones were read by immunoSEQ multiplex PCR, and TCRdb kept only the in-frame ones, dropping some. Altogether 15,000 or so clones are present, just under 85% being singletons, with the ten largest covering 1%. Trimming shortened V by 2 bases and J by 5 bases, and 10 bases separated the two germline ends. Germline-derived CDR1 and CDR2 are SGHTA and FQGNSA. The length of the CDR3 is 13 residues. All trial patients relapsed after autologous stem cell transplantation. Magnetic negative selection purified CD4+ T cells from thawed PBMCs. Classifying best responses yielded complete response, partial response or progressive disease. Of note for this clone: What it recognizes is unknown.

The sample here was CD4+ T cells from blood, taken at baseline. The clonotype was recovered from a human donor with classical Hodgkin lymphoma. The chain recombines TRBV7-2 with TRBJ2-7; D is undetermined. CDR3 loop: CASSLMGYHEQYF. CDR3 DNA sequence: TGTGCCAGCAGCTTAATGGGGTACCACGAGCAGTACTTC.